Sequencing of this T cell receptor (beta chain) was carried out in a study of OX40 agonist ivuxolimab in advanced cancers. Study as a whole: Patients received the agonistic anti-OX40 (CD134) antibody ivuxolimab.

Blood sampling was done at baseline, cycle 4 day 1, and cycle 7 day 1. Using immunoSEQ multiplex PCR, the repertoire was profiled, and TCRdb retains in-frame clones only, with some absent. Of 45,000 to 50,000 clones in the sample, 89% were seen once. The V end was cut by 3 bases, the J end by 3 bases, with 12 bases between. Germline values: CDR1 SGHRS, CDR2 YFSETQ. The CDR3 loop spans 14 amino acids. V is TRBV5-1 and J is TRBJ1-2; D not resolved. Sequenced material: CD4+ or CD8+ T cells sorted from blood, taken in a trial of the OX40 agonist ivuxolimab. This receptor was taken from an adult with an advanced solid tumor such as melanoma, head and neck, liver or kidney cancer. CDR3 amino acids: CASSSIPGDYGYTF. Written as DNA, the CDR3 is TGCGCCAGCAGCTCTATTCCCGGGGACTATGGCTACACCTTC.